This T cell receptor beta chain was captured by sequencing in a study of blood T cell repertoires in COVID-19. Study background: Sites in the United States, Italy and Spain provided acute and convalescent COVID-19 samples.

This CDR3 contains 15 residues. Germline CDR1 is LNHDA and CDR2 is SQIVND (reference sequence). V trimming: 5 bases; J trimming: 7 bases; junction bases outside the gene matches: 8. Sequenced by immunoSEQ multiplex PCR; TCRdb stores in-frame clones only, minus some. The table includes about 82,000 clones, around 89% detected once. Individuals aged roughly 18 to 95 years were recruited from 24 US areas. Clinical history as reported by participants underpinned cohort assignment. The receptor comes from a woman in her fifties or sixties with acute COVID-19. Sequenced material: PBMCs or T cells enriched from blood (not recorded which). The V gene is TRBV19, the J gene TRBJ1-5; 10 nucleotides agree with TRBD1. The CDR3 spells CASSSRDRGYQPQHF. CDR3 coding DNA: TGTGCCAGTAGTTCCCGGGACAGGGGTTACCAGCCCCAGCATTTT.